The clone carrying this T cell receptor (beta chain) was detected only a few times. Its antigen is currently unknown. The CDR3 goes on 3 residues after the read ends, and that part is filled in from the germline J gene. Some clones are missing from TCRdb's copy, which holds only in-frame ones; the method was immunoSEQ multiplex PCR. The sample is made up of over 30,000 clones, none counted only once. The record originates from a study of T cell clonality in common variable immunodeficiency. Study findings and constraints: In common variable immunodeficiency, TCR beta chains reportedly carried fewer deletions and N-nucleotide insertions.

Per the germline V gene, CDR1 is SEHNR and CDR2 is FQNEAQ (reference sequence). This CDR3 is 15 amino acids long. The V end was cut by 0 bases, the J end by 9 bases, with 12 bases between. This receptor was obtained from a human donor with common variable immunodeficiency. Sequences were obtained from peripheral blood mononuclear cells. The chain employs TRBV7-9 and TRBJ1-6; perhaps TRBD1 as D (5 bases). CDR3 sequence reads: CASSLAGDWSSPLHF. CDR3 bases read: TGTGCCAGCAGCTTAGCAGGGGACTGGAGTTCACCC.